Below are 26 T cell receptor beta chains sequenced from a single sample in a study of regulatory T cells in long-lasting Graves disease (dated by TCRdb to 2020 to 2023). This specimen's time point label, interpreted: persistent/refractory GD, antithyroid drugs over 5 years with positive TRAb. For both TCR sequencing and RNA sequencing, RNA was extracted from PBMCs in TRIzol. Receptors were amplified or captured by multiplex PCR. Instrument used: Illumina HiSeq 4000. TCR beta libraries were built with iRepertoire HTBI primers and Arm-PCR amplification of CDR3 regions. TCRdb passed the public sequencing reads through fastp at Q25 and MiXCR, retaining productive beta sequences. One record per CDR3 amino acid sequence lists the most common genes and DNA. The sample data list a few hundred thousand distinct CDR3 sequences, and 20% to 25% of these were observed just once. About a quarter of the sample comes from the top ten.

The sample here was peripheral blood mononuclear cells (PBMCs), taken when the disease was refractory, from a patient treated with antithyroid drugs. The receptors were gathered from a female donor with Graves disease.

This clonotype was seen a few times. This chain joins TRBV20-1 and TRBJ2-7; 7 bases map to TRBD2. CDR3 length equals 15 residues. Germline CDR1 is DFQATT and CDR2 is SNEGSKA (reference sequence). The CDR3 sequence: CSGAAGTTSSYEQYF. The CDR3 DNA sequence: TGCAGCGGGGCCGCCGGGACTACCTCCTCCTACGAGCAGTACTTC.

This chain's CDR3 is CASSWDSGQPQHF. The CDR3 DNA reads TGTGCCAGCAGTTGGGACTCGGGTCAGCCCCAGCATTTT. The genes are TRBV28 and TRBJ1-5; a possible D gene is TRBD1 (5 bases). The germline CDR1 and CDR2 sequences are MDHEN and SYDVKM. Trimming took off 4 bases at V and 6 bases at J, with 10 bases between the two ends. CDR3 length equals 13 residues.

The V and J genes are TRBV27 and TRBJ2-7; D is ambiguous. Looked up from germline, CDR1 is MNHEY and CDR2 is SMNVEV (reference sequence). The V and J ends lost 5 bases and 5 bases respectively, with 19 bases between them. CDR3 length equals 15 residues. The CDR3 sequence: CASSPGPPVGHEQYF. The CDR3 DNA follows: TGTGCCAGCAGTCCCGGGCCCCCAGTGGGTCACGAGCAGTACTTC.

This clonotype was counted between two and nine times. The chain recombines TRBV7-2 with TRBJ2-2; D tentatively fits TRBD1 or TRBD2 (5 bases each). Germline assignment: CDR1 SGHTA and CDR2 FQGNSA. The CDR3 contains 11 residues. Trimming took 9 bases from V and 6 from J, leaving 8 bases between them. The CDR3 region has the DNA TGTGCCAGTGGGACGTCCGGGGAGCTGTTTTTT. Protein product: CASGTSGELFF.

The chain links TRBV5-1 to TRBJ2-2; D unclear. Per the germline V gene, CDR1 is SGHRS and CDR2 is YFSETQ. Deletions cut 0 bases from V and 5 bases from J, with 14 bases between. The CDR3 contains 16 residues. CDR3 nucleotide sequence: TGCGCCAGCAGCTTGGGGAGTATCCTGAGGACCGGGGAGCTGTTTTTT. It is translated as CASSLGSILRTGELFF.

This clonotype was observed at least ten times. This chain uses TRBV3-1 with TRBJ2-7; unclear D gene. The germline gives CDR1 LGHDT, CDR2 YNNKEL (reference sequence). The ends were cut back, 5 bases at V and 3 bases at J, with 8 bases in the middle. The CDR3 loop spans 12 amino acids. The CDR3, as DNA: TGTGCCAGCAGCGTAGGGAACTACGAGCAGTACTTC. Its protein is CASSVGNYEQYF.

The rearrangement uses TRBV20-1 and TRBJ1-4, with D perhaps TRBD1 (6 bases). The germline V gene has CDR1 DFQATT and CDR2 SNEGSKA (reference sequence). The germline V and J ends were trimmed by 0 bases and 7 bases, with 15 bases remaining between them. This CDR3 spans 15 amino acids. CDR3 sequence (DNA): TGCAGTGCTAGAGATCACAGGAGAGGGGGTGAAAAACTGTTTTTT. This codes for CSARDHRRGGEKLFF.

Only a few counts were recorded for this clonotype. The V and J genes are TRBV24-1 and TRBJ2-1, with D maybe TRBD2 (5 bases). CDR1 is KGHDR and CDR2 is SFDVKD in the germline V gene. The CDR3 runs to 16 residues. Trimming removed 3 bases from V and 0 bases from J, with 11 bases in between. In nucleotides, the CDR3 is TGTGCCACCAGTGATCCCAGCGGAAGCTCCTACAATGAGCAGTTCTTC. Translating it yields CATSDPSGSSYNEQFF.

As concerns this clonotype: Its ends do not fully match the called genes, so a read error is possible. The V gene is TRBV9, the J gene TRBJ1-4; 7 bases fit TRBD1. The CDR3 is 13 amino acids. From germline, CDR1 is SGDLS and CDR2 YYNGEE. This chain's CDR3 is CASSEDRTENLFF. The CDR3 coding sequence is TGTGCCAGCAGTGAGGACAGGACTGAAAACCTGTTTTTT.

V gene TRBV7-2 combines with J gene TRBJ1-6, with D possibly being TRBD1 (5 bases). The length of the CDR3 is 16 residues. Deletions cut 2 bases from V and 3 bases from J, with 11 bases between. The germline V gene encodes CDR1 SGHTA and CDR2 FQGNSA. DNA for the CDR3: TGTGCCAGCAGCTTAAATCAGGGTCTCTATAATTCACCCCTCCACTTT. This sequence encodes CASSLNQGLYNSPLHF.

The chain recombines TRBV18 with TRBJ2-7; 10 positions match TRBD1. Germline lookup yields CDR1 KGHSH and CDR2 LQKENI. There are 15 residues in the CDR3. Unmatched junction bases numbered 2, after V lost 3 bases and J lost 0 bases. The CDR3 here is CASSPGQGNSYEQYF. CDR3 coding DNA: TGTGCCAGCTCACCGGGACAGGGGAACTCCTACGAGCAGTACTTC.

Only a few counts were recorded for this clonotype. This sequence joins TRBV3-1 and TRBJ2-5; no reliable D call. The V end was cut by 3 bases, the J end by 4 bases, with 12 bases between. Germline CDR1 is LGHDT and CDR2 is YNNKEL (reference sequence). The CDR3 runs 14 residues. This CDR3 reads CASSQYPKGETQYF. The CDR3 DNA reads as TGTGCCAGCAGCCAGTACCCGAAGGGAGAGACCCAGTACTTC.

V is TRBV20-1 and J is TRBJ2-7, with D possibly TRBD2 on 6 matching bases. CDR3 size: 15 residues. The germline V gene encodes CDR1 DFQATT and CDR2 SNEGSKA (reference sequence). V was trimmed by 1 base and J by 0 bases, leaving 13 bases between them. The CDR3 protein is CSARVYYGSSYEQYF. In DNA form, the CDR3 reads TGCAGTGCTAGAGTCTATTACGGGAGCTCCTACGAGCAGTACTTC.

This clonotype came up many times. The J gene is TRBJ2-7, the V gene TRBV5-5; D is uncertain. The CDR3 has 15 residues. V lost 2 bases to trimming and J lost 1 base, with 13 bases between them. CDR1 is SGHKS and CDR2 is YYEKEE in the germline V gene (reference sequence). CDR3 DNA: TGTGCCAGCAGCTTTGCCGGGTCGACGTCCTACGAGCAGTACTTC. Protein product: CASSFAGSTSYEQYF.

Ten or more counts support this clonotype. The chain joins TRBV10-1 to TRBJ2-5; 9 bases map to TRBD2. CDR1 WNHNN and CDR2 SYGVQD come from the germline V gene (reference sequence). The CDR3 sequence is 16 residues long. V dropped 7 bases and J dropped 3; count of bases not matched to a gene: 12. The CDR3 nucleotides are TGCGCCAGCATTACAAATGGACTAGCGCGCAAAGAGACCCAGTACTTC. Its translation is CASITNGLARKETQYF.

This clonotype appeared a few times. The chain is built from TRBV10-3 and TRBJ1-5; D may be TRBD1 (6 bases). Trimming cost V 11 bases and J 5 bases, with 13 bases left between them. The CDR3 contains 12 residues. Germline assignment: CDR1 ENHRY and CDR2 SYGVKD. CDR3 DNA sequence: TGTGCCGTCGGAGGGGGAGATCAGCCCCAGCATTTT. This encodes CAVGGGDQPQHF.

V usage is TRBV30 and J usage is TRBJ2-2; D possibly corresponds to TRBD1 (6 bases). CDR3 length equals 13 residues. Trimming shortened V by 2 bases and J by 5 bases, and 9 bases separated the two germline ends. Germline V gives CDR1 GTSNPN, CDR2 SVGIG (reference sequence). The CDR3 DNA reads TGTGCCTGGAGTATCACAGGGACCGGGGAGCTGTTTTTT. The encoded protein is CAWSITGTGELFF. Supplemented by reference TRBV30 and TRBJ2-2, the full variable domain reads SQTIHQWPATLVQPVGSPLSLECTVEGTSNPNLYWYRQAAGRGLQLLFYSVGIGQISSEVPQNLSASRPQDRQFILSSKKLLLSDSGFYLCAWSITGTGELFFGEGSRLTVL.

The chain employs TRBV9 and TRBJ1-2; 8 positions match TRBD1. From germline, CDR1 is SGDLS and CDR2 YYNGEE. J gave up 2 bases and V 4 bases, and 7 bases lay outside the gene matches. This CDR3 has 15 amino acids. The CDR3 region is CASSIGTGGNYGYTF. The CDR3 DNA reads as TGTGCCAGCAGCATCGGGACAGGTGGGAACTATGGCTACACCTTC. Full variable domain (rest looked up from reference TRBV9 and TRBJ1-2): DSGVTQTPKHLITATGQRVTLRCSPRSGDLSVYWYQQSLDQGLQFLIQYYNGEERAKGNILERFSAQQFPDLHSELNLSSLELGDSALYFCASSIGTGGNYGYTFGSGTRLTVV.

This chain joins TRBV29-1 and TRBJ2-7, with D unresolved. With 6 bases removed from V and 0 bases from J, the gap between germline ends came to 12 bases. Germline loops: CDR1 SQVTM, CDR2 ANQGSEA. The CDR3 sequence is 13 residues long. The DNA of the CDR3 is TGCAGCGTCGTCTCAGGATTCTCCTACGAGCAGTACTTC. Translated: CSVVSGFSYEQYF.

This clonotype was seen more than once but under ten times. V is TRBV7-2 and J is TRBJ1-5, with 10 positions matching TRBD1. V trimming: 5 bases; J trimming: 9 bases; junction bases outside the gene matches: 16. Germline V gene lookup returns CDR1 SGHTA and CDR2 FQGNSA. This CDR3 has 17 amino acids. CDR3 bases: TGTGCCAGCAGCCCGCAGACAGGGGGCTTCCCCACACCGCCCCAGCATTTT. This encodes CASSPQTGGFPTPPQHF.

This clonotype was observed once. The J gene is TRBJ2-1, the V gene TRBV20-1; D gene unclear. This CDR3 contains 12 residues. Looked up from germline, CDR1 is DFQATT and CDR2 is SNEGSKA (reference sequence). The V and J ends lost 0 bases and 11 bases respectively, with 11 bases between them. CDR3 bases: TGCAGTGCTAGAGATGGTGGTCTTCAGCAGTTCTTC. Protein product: CSARDGGLQQFF.

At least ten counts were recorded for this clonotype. The CDR3: CSVVGNEETQYF. In DNA, the CDR3 is TGCAGCGTTGTTGGAAATGAAGAGACCCAGTACTTC. The chain carries TRBV29-1 and TRBJ2-5; no clear D. The CDR3 is 12 amino acids. Trimming left V 4 bases short and J 3 bases short, with 9 bases between. CDR1 and CDR2 (germline): SQVTM, ANQGSEA.

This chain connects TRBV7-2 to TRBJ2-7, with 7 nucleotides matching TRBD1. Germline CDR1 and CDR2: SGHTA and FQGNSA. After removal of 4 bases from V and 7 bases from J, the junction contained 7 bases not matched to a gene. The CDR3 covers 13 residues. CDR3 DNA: TGTGCCAGCAGCTCACAACAGGGGCTGGAGCAGTACTTC. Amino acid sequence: CASSSQQGLEQYF.

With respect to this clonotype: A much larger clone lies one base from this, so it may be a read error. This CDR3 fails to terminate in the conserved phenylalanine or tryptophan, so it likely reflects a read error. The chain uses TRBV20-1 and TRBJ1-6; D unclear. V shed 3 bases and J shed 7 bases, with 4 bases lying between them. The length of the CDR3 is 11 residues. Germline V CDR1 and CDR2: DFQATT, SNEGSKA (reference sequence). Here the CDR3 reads CSARGNSPLHC. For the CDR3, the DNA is TGCAGTGCTAGGGGCAATTCACCCCTCCACTGT.

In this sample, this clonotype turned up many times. The CDR3 nucleotides read TGTGCCACCAGTGAAGGGGTGTCGGACACTGAAGCTTTCTTT. Its translation is CATSEGVSDTEAFF. The chain joins TRBV24-1 to TRBJ1-1, with D possibly TRBD1 on 5 matching bases. There are 14 residues in the CDR3. Between the trimmed V and J ends, which lost 4 bases and 3 bases, there was a span of 11 bases. CDR1 and CDR2 (germline): KGHDR, SFDVKD.

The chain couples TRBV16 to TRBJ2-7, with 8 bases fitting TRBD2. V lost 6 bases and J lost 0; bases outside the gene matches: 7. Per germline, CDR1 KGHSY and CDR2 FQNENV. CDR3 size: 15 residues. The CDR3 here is CASSLSGGSSYEQYF. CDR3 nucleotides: TGTGCCAGCAGTCTGAGCGGGGGTAGCTCCTACGAGCAGTACTTC.